A single sample is the source of the 28 T cell receptor beta chains below, sequenced in a study of T cells after yellow fever vaccination. TCRdb independently ran MiXCR on the 5' RACE reads; one entry per CDR3 protein. This sample has around 260,000 distinct CDR3 sequences; about 5.2% occur once, and the top ten carry under 3.5%. Sequenced here: CD4+ T cells sorted from PBMCs, sampled on the day of the yellow fever booster vaccination. These receptors all come from a young man who received the YFV17D yellow fever vaccine.

This clonotype turned up a few times. The chain is built from TRBV10-3 and TRBJ2-2; weak D call: TRBD1 (5 bases). Per the germline V gene, CDR1 is ENHRY and CDR2 is SYGVKD. The V end lost 8 bases, the J end lost 6 bases, and 13 bases lay between the germline ends. The CDR3 sequence is 13 residues long. The chain's CDR3 is CAISGPESGELFF. In DNA, the CDR3 is TGTGCCATCTCAGGGCCCGAATCCGGGGAGCTGTTTTTT.

This clonotype has more than one count but fewer than ten. The gene calls are TRBV7-6 and TRBJ1-6; D is unclear. Germline loops: CDR1 SGHVS, CDR2 FNYEAQ. The CDR3 sequence is 17 residues long. Trimming took off 1 base at V and 0 bases at J, with 10 bases between the two ends. The CDR3: CASSLGEQSSYNSPLHF. CDR3 nucleotide sequence: TGTGCCAGCAGCTTAGGGGAACAGAGCTCCTATAATTCACCCCTCCACTTT. The full variable domain, with the rest looked up from reference TRBV7-6 and TRBJ1-6, is GAGVSQSPRYKVTKRGQDVALRCDPISGHVSLYWYRQALGQGPEFLTYFNYEAQQDKSGLPNDRFSAERPEGSISTLTIQRTEQRDSAMYRCASSLGEQSSYNSPLHFGNGTRLTVT.

The V gene is TRBV27, the J gene TRBJ1-5; possibly TRBD1 for D (6 bases). From germline, CDR1 is MNHEY and CDR2 SMNVEV (reference sequence). The CDR3 is 15 residues long. The V gene lost 3 bases and the J gene lost 6 bases, with 15 bases spanning the gap. The CDR3 region is CASSLRQGLGQPQHF. CDR3 nucleotides: TGTGCCAGCAGTTTGAGGCAGGGGCTAGGTCAGCCCCAGCATTTT.

The gene calls are TRBV7-3 and TRBJ2-4; D perhaps matches TRBD2 (5 bases). Trimming left V 1 base short and J 8 bases short, with 9 bases between. This CDR3 spans 13 amino acids. The V gene's germline CDR1 is SGHTA and CDR2 FQGTGA. The CDR3 loop reads CASSLSLRDIQYF. The CDR3, as DNA: TGTGCCAGCAGCTTAAGCTTGCGGGACATTCAGTACTTC.

The rearrangement uses TRBV10-3 and TRBJ2-1; TRBD2 agrees at 9 bases. V gave up 4 bases and J gave up 9 bases; unmatched junction bases: 7. The CDR3 covers 14 residues. Germline V lookup: CDR1 ENHRY, CDR2 SYGVKD. The CDR3 region is CAISVAGGPFEQFF. The CDR3 DNA follows: TGTGCCATCAGTGTGGCGGGGGGGCCGTTTGAGCAGTTCTTC.

This clonotype was seen ten or more times. V gene TRBV20-1 combines with J gene TRBJ1-5; the D gene is possibly TRBD1 (5 bases). Germline CDR1 reads DFQATT; CDR2 reads SNEGSKA (reference sequence). This CDR3 has 18 amino acids. V gave up 3 bases and J gave up 7 bases, with 28 bases separating them. The CDR3 sequence is CSARDLPKLSQGRQPQHF. The DNA for the CDR3 is TGCAGTGCTAGGGACCTACCGAAGTTGAGCCAGGGCAGGCAGCCCCAGCATTTT.

The chain carries TRBV5-1 and TRBJ1-1; a weak D match, TRBD1 (5 bases). CDR1 is SGHRS and CDR2 is YFSETQ in the germline V gene. V gave up 3 bases and J gave up 7 bases, with 10 bases separating them. The CDR3 covers 12 residues. This CDR3 reads CASSWGRNEAFF. The CDR3 DNA reads as TGCGCCAGCAGCTGGGGACGGAATGAAGCTTTCTTT.

At least ten counts were recorded for this clonotype. This chain links TRBV23-1 with TRBJ1-5, with D unresolved. TRBV23-1 qualifies as an ORF whose function is uncertain. The V end lost 6 bases, the J end lost 3 bases, and 0 bases lay between the germline ends. CDR3 length: 10 amino acids. CDR3 sequence: CASSNQPQHF. The CDR3 region has the DNA TGCGCCAGCAGCAATCAGCCCCAGCATTTT.

This clonotype was counted only a few times. The V gene is TRBV9, the J gene TRBJ1-3; the D is unclear. The CDR3 is made up of 13 amino acids. With 2 bases removed from V and 5 bases from J, the gap between germline ends came to 8 bases. Germline lookup yields CDR1 SGDLS and CDR2 YYNGEE. CDR3 DNA: TGTGCCAGCAGCGTCCCAGGCAGAAACACCATATATTTT. It specifies CASSVPGRNTIYF. Full variable domain (outside the CDR3, taken from reference TRBV9 and TRBJ1-3): DSGVTQTPKHLITATGQRVTLRCSPRSGDLSVYWYQQSLDQGLQFLIQYYNGEERAKGNILERFSAQQFPDLHSELNLSSLELGDSALYFCASSVPGRNTIYFGEGSWLTVV.

The chain links TRBV18 to TRBJ1-2; no reliable D call. Trimming took 0 bases from V and 8 from J, leaving 10 bases between them. Germline V CDR1 and CDR2: KGHSH, LQKENI. The CDR3 extends over 13 amino acids. The CDR3 protein is CASSPPGYDGYTF. In DNA form, the CDR3 reads TGTGCCAGCTCACCACCCGGATACGACGGCTACACCTTC.

This clonotype was detected many times. V usage is TRBV5-5 and J usage is TRBJ2-7; 7 positions agree with TRBD1. V lost 4 bases and J lost 2; bases outside the gene matches: 6. CDR3 length: 14 residues. The germline V gene encodes CDR1 SGHKS and CDR2 YYEKEE (reference sequence). The CDR3 nucleotides are TGTGCCAGCAGCGGGGGACAGCGAACCTACGAGCAGTACTTC. As protein: CASSGGQRTYEQYF.

V usage is TRBV6-2 or TRBV6-3 and J usage is TRBJ1-5, with D possibly TRBD1 on 5 matching bases. The germline V gene encodes CDR1 MNHEY and CDR2 SVGEGT. Trimming pared 5 bases from V and 0 bases from J, leaving 14 bases between. The CDR3 length is 16 residues. The CDR3: CASSTNQGYSNQPQHF. The CDR3 DNA follows: TGTGCCAGCAGTACGAATCAGGGCTATAGCAATCAGCCCCAGCATTTT.

This clonotype was observed a handful of times. This chain connects TRBV18 to TRBJ1-6; 8 bases align to TRBD1. V trimming: 3 bases; J trimming: 8 bases; junction bases outside the gene matches: 3. CDR1 and CDR2 from the germline V gene are KGHSH and LQKENI. The CDR3 extends over 14 amino acids. CDR3 residues: CASSPTGGDSPLHF. DNA for the CDR3: TGTGCCAGCTCACCTACAGGGGGTGATTCACCCCTCCACTTT. Full variable domain (rest looked up from reference TRBV18 and TRBJ1-6): NAGVMQNPRHLVRRRGQEARLRCSPMKGHSHVYWYRQLPEEGLKFMVYLQKENIIDESGMPKERFSAEFPKEGPSILRIQQVVRGDSAAYFCASSPTGGDSPLHFGNGTRLTVT.

In DNA form, the CDR3 reads TGTGCCATCAGTGTGAGGAACACCGGGGAGCTGTTTTTT. Amino acids: CAISVRNTGELFF. This chain uses TRBV10-3 with TRBJ2-2; no definite D call. The length of the CDR3 is 13 residues. Trimming removed 4 bases at V and 1 base at J, with 4 bases between. Germline loops: CDR1 ENHRY, CDR2 SYGVKD.

The V and J genes are TRBV4-1 and TRBJ2-2, with D perhaps being TRBD1 or TRBD2 (5 bases each). Germline V lookup: CDR1 MGHRA, CDR2 YSYEKL. With 4 bases removed from V and 0 bases from J, the gap between germline ends came to 9 bases. This CDR3 is built from 15 residues. The CDR3 coding sequence is TGCGCCAGCAGCCCTTGGGGGTCGAACACCGGGGAGCTGTTTTTT. This encodes CASSPWGSNTGELFF.

V is TRBV19 and J is TRBJ2-7, with D perhaps TRBD1 (6 bases). Trimming shortened V by 5 bases and J by 1 base, and 12 bases separated the two germline ends. The CDR3 has 14 residues. Germline V gives CDR1 LNHDA, CDR2 SQIVND (reference sequence). This CDR3 reads CASSPRGQSYEQYV. CDR3 in DNA: TGTGCCAGTAGTCCTCGAGGACAGTCCTACGAGCAGTACGTC.

Ten or more counts support this clonotype. The chain has TRBV4-3 and TRBJ2-7, with D possibly matching TRBD2 (5 bases). The CDR3 has 15 residues. Trimming shortened V by 0 bases and J by 2 bases, and 11 bases separated the two germline ends. Germline V CDR1 and CDR2: LGHNA, YSLEER. The CDR3 nucleotides are TGCGCCAGCAGCCAAGATCAGGCCGGGACCTACGAGCAGTACTTC. Residues: CASSQDQAGTYEQYF.

This sequence joins TRBV5-1 and TRBJ1-3; D is unclear. Germline lookup yields CDR1 SGHRS and CDR2 YFSETQ. Trimming took off 3 bases at V and 0 bases at J, with 10 bases between the two ends. CDR3 length: 15 residues. In nucleotides, the CDR3 is TGCGCCAGCAGCTCCGGACCTTCCTCTGGAAACACCATATATTTT. Amino acids: CASSSGPSSGNTIYF.

With regard to this clonotype: Mismatch with germline at one junction end may stem from a read error. This rearrangement joins TRBV18 to TRBJ2-7; tentatively, D is TRBD1 (5 bases). Germline CDR1 is KGHSH and CDR2 is LQKENI. The CDR3 is 13 amino acids. This CDR3 reads CASSPRQTYEHYF. The CDR3 DNA reads as TGTGCCAGCTCACCACGACAGACCTACGAGCATTACTTC.

There are many counts of this clonotype. The V call is TRBV6-2 or TRBV6-3, the J call TRBJ2-3; D could derive from TRBD1 or TRBD2 (5 bases each). This CDR3 spans 13 amino acids. CDR1 MNHEY and CDR2 SVGEGT come from the germline V gene. V was shortened by 8 bases and J by 2 bases, with 11 bases between the two germline ends. CDR3: CASRPGTTDTQYF. DNA of the CDR3: TGTGCCAGCCGACCGGGGACCACAGATACGCAGTATTTT.

The chain has TRBV5-6 and TRBJ2-6, with D perhaps matching TRBD1 (5 bases). Per germline, CDR1 SGHDT and CDR2 YYEEEE. The CDR3 has 17 amino acids. Trimming took off 1 base at V and 1 base at J, with 12 bases between the two ends. CDR3 protein: CASSLRGSQSGANVLTF. The CDR3 DNA follows: TGTGCCAGCAGCTTGAGGGGTAGCCAATCTGGGGCCAACGTCCTGACTTTC.

The chain is built from TRBV14 and TRBJ2-5, with TRBD1 matching over 8 bases. CDR1 is SGHDN and CDR2 is FVKESK in the germline V gene. The CDR3 length is 12 residues. The J segment lost 6 bases and the V segment lost 8 bases, leaving 5 bases of the junction unmatched. The CDR3 loop reads CASGQGEKTQYF. In DNA, the CDR3 is TGTGCCAGCGGACAGGGCGAAAAGACCCAGTACTTC.

Only a few counts were recorded for this clonotype. This chain connects TRBV6-6 to TRBJ2-7; 9 bases match TRBD1. The ends lost 5 bases at V and 5 bases at J; junction bases unmatched: 13. The CDR3 loop spans 16 amino acids. The germline gives CDR1 MNHNY, CDR2 SVGAGI (reference sequence). For the CDR3, the DNA is TGTGCCAGCAGTGACGCTGCCGGGACAGGGTCTAACGAGCAGTACTTC. Encoded protein: CASSDAAGTGSNEQYF.

The sample holds many counts of this clonotype. This sequence joins TRBV6-2 or TRBV6-3 and TRBJ1-6, with no clear D. V was shortened by 7 bases and J by 8 bases, with 18 bases between the two germline ends. Germline-derived CDR1 and CDR2 are MNHEY and SVGEGT. There are 15 residues in the CDR3. The CDR3 is CASNHWAFLDSPLHF. The CDR3 DNA is TGTGCCAGCAACCACTGGGCGTTTTTGGATTCACCCCTCCACTTT.

J is TRBJ1-5 and V is TRBV18; TRBD1 matches 7 bases. The CDR3 contains 13 residues. With V trimmed by 3 bases and J by 9 bases, 5 bases remained unmatched. Per germline, CDR1 KGHSH and CDR2 LQKENI. CDR3 region: CASSPTGAMPQHF. The CDR3 nucleotides are TGTGCCAGCTCACCTACAGGGGCTATGCCCCAGCATTTT.

CDR3 sequence (DNA): TGTGCCAGCAGCCGGTCGGCTTCTGGGGCCAACGTCCTGACTTTC. Translated: CASSRSASGANVLTF. The genes are TRBV3-1 and TRBJ2-6; D remains ambiguous. Germline lookup yields CDR1 LGHDT and CDR2 YNNKEL (reference sequence). The CDR3 is 15 amino acids. Trimming took off 4 bases at V and 1 base at J, with 8 bases between the two ends.

A few counts support this clonotype. The J gene is TRBJ2-2, the V gene TRBV7-2; the match to TRBD1 covers 9 bases. The CDR3 covers 15 residues. Germline CDR1 reads SGHTA; CDR2 reads FQGNSA. V was pared by 3 bases and J by 3 bases, with 2 bases of the junction left unmatched. CDR3 bases: TGTGCCAGCAGCTTGGACAGGGGCCACACCGGGGAGCTGTTTTTT. It specifies CASSLDRGHTGELFF.

The genes are TRBV24-1 and TRBJ1-5, with no clear D. CDR1 and CDR2 from the germline V gene are KGHDR and SFDVKD. This CDR3 is 13 amino acids long. V was pared by 5 bases and J by 6 bases, with 10 bases between. DNA for the CDR3: TGTGCCACCAGTGGTGCCCGAGGTCAGCCCCAGCATTTT. Amino acids: CATSGARGQPQHF.